This T cell receptor beta chain was documented in a study of molecular identifiers for immune sequencing clone quantification. Study findings and constraints: Identical TCR molecules that share a barcode could lead to an underestimation of highly expanded clone sizes. Reports indicate spiked Jurkat TCR RNA from one cell could be found among about 1 million naive cells.

TCRdb fed the PCR reads into MiXCR, producing one record per CDR3 protein. The table includes a few hundred thousand distinct CDR3 sequences, around 23% detected once. Comment on this clonotype: As yet, its antigen is unknown.

A CD8+CD4-CCR7+CD45RA+ gate was used to sort naive CD8 T cells. The germline CDR1 and CDR2 sequences are MNHEY and SVGAGI. Trimming took 0 bases from V and 3 from J, leaving 8 bases between them. The CDR3 is 14 residues long. The source material was naive CD8+ T cells from blood, with Jurkat cell RNA spiked in. Subset described: FACS-sorted CD8+CD4-CCR7+CD45RA+ naive T cells. The V and J genes are TRBV6-5 and TRBJ1-2; D call uncertain. This sequence was found in a human donor in good health. Some libraries in this study had Jurkat cell RNA spiked in. CDR3 amino acids: CASSYSSVHYGYTF. The CDR3 DNA sequence: TGTGCCAGCAGTTACTCGTCCGTGCACTATGGCTACACCTTC.